Below, one T cell receptor (beta chain) is given with its context. Its antigen is undetermined. The sample is drawn from a study of post-analysis software for immune sequencing data. Study information: Relapsing-remitting, secondary progressive and progressive-relapsing courses of multiple sclerosis were included. Study-wide results and limits: F measure grouped same-batch samples tightly together.

The library was made from cDNA and included unique molecular identifiers. Between about 0.85 and 10 million T cells gave rise to around 500,000 cDNA molecules. TCRdb re-derived calls from the PCR reads in MiXCR, one entry per CDR3 protein. The table lists about 210,000 distinct CDR3 sequences, 29% of them singletons. Input material: blood. The source is a girl aged 2-17 years with multiple sclerosis.

CDR3 loop: CASSPRQGYYGYTF. The CDR3, as DNA: TGCGCCAGCAGCCCTCGACAGGGCTACTATGGCTACACCTTC. This chain uses TRBV4-1 with TRBJ1-2, with 7 bases aligning to TRBD1. V dropped 4 bases and J dropped 3; count of bases not matched to a gene: 5. The germline V gene encodes CDR1 MGHRA and CDR2 YSYEKL. There are 14 residues in the CDR3.